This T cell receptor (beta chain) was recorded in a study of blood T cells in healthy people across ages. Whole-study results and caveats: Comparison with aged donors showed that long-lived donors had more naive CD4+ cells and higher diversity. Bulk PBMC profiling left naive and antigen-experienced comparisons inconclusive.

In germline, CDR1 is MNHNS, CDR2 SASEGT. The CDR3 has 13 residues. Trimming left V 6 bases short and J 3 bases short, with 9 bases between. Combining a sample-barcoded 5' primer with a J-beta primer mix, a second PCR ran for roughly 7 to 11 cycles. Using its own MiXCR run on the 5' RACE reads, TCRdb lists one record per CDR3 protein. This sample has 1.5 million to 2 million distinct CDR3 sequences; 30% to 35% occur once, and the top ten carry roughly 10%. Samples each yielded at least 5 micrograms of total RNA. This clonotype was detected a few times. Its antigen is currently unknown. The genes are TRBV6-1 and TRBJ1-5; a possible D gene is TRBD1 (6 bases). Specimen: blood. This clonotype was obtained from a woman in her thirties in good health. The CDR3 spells CASSGQPNQPQHF. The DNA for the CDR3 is TGTGCCAGCAGCGGACAGCCCAATCAGCCCCAGCATTTT.